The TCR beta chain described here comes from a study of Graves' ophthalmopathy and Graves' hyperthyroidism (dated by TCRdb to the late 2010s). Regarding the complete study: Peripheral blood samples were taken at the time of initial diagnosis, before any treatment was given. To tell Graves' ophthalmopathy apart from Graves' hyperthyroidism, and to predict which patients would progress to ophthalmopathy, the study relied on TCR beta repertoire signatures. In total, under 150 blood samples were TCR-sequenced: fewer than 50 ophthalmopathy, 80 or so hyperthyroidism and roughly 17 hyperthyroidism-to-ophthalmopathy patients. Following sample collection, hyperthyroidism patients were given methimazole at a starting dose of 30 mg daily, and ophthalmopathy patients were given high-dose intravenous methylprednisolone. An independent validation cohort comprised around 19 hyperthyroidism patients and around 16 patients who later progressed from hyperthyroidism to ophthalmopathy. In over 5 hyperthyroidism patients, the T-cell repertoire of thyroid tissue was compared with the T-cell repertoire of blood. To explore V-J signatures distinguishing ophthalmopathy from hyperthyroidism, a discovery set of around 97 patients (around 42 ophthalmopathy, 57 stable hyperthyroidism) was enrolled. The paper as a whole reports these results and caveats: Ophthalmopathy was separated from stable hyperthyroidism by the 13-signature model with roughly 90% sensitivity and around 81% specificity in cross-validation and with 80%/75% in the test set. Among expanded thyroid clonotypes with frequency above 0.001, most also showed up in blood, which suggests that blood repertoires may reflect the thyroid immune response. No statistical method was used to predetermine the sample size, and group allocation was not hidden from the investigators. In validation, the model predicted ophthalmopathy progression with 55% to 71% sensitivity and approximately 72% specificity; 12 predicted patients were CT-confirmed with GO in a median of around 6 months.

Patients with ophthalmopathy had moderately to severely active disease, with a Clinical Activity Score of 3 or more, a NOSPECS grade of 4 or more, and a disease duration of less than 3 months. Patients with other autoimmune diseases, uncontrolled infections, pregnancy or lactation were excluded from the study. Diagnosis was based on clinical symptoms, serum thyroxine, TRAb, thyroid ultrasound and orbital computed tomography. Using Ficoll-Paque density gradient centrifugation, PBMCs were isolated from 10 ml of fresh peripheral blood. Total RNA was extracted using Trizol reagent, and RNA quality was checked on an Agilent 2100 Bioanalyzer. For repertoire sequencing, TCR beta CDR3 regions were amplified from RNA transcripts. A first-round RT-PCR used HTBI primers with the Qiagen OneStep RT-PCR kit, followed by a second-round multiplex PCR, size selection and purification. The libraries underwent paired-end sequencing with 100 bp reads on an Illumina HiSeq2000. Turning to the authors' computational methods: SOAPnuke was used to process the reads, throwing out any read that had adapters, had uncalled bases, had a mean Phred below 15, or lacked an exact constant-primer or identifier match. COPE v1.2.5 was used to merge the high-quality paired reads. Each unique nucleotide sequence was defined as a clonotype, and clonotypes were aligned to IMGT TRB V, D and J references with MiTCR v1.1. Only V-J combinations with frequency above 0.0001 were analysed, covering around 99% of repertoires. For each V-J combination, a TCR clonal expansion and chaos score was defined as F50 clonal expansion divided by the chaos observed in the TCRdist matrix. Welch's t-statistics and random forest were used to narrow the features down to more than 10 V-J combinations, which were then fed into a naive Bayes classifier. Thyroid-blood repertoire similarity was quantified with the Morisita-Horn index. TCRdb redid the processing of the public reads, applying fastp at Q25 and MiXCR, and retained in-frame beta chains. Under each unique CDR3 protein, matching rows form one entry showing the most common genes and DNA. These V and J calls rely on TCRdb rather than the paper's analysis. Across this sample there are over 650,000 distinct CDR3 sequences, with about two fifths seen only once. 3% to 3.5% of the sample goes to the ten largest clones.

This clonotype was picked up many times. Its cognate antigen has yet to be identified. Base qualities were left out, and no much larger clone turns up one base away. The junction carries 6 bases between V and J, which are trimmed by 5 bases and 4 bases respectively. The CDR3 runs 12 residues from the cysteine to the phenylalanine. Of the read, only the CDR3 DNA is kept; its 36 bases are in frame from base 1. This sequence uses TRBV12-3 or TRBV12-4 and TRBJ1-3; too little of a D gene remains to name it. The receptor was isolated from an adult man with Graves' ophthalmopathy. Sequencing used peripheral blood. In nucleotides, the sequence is TGTGCCAGCAGTCCACAGGGAAACACCATATATTTT. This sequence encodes CASSPQGNTIYF.